These 4 T cell receptor beta chains were sequenced from one sample in a study of early T cells in non-severe SARS-CoV-2 infection. A single record per CDR3 protein comes from TCRdb applying MiXCR to the 5' RACE reads. The sample lists about 44,000 distinct CDR3 sequences; approximately 6.1% were seen once. Sequenced sample: whole blood. The source of these receptors is an adult who was a healthcare worker with PCR-confirmed SARS-CoV-2 infection or an uninfected control (not recorded which).

For this clonotype: A read error may be the cause here, since a much bigger clone is one base away. The chain recombines TRBV28 with TRBJ2-7; D possibly corresponds to TRBD2 (5 bases). CDR3 length: 14 residues. Per germline, CDR1 MDHEN and CDR2 SYDVKM. In DNA, the CDR3 is TGTGCCAGCAGAAAGAGGAGAGGGTCCTACGAGCGGTACTTC. Translating it yields CASRKRRGSYERYF.

This clonotype showed up many times. This sequence joins TRBV4-2 and TRBJ2-7; 9 bases fit TRBD1. The CDR3 is made up of 16 amino acids. The V gene's germline CDR1 is LGHNA and CDR2 YNFKEQ. After removal of 3 bases from V and 7 bases from J, the junction contained 13 bases not matched to a gene. The chain's CDR3 is CASSQGEDRGWEEQYF. In DNA form, the CDR3 reads TGTGCCAGCAGCCAGGGAGAGGACAGGGGCTGGGAAGAGCAGTACTTC.

J is TRBJ2-1 and V is TRBV11-2; weak D call: TRBD2 (5 bases). Germline V gives CDR1 SGHAT, CDR2 FQNNGV. V gave up 5 bases and J gave up 1 base, with 12 bases separating them. The CDR3 totals 15 residues. CDR3 DNA: TGTGCCAGCAGCCGAACGACGGGGTCCTACAATGAGCAGTTCTTC. It encodes CASSRTTGSYNEQFF. Full variable domain (missing parts from reference TRBV11-2 and TRBJ2-1): EAGVAQSPRYKIIEKRQSVAFWCNPISGHATLYWYQQILGQGPKLLIQFQNNGVVDDSQLPKDRFSAERLKGVDSTLKIQPAKLEDSAVYLCASSRTTGSYNEQFFGPGTRLTVL.

This clonotype showed up many times. The rearrangement uses TRBV15 and TRBJ2-5; D gene ambiguous. The CDR3 is 14 amino acids. V was cut by 0 bases and J by 2 bases, with 7 bases left in between. From germline, CDR1 is LNHNV and CDR2 YYDKDF (reference sequence). The CDR3 protein is CATSRDTPQETQYF. CDR3 sequence (DNA): TGTGCCACCAGCAGAGACACGCCGCAAGAGACCCAGTACTTC.